The 10 T cell receptor beta chains reported below all come from one sample, sequenced in a study of cytomegalovirus exposure and HLA in healthy donors. The PCR ran on 60 Vbeta and 13 Jbeta primers. Clones were sequenced by immunoSEQ multiplex PCR, and TCRdb holds only the in-frame ones, with some missing. The sample lists around 130,000 clones, around 81% occurring once. The sequenced sample consisted of PBMCs. All receptors come from a man aged 18 to 29 in good health and CMV-seronegative.

This clone was counted a few times. This sequence joins TRBV4-1 and TRBJ2-7, with 7 bases identical to TRBD2. The V and J ends lost 3 bases and 0 bases, in that order; junction bases with no gene match: 5. The CDR3 has 15 amino acids. The V gene's germline CDR1 is MGHRA and CDR2 YSYEKL. The DNA of the CDR3 is TGCGCCAGCAGCCACCTTACTAGCGCCTCCTACGAGCAGTACTTC. This translates into CASSHLTSASYEQYF.

V is TRBV7-9 and J is TRBJ2-7, with D tentatively TRBD1 (8 bases). V was clipped by 6 bases and J by 3 bases, with 12 bases between them. The CDR3 covers 13 residues. Germline V gene data show CDR1 as SEHNR and CDR2 as FQNEAQ (reference sequence). The chain's CDR3 is CASRDREGYEQYF. CDR3 DNA sequence: TGTGCCAGCAGGGACAGGGAGGGCTACGAGCAGTACTTC.

The chain uses TRBV5-6 and TRBJ2-1, with 7 bases aligning to TRBD1. The CDR3 is 16 residues long. In germline, CDR1 is SGHDT, CDR2 YYEEEE. After removal of 1 base from V and 4 bases from J, the junction contained 8 bases not matched to a gene. CDR3 amino acids: CASSLYAGGLYNEQFF. CDR3 nucleotides: TGTGCCAGCAGCTTGTATGCAGGGGGTCTGTACAATGAGCAGTTCTTC.

The chain carries TRBV11-2 and TRBJ1-5; D might be TRBD1 (5 bases). Germline assignment: CDR1 SGHAT and CDR2 FQNNGV. Trimming took off 5 bases at V and 4 bases at J, with 12 bases between the two ends. This CDR3 comprises 14 residues. The CDR3 DNA sequence: TGTGCCAGCAGCCGGGACCGGGGGAATCAGCCCCAGCATTTT. Its protein is CASSRDRGNQPQHF.

The chain recombines TRBV5-1 with TRBJ1-1; possibly TRBD1 for D (6 bases). This CDR3 is 14 amino acids long. V lost 4 bases and J 1 base, leaving 11 bases between the germline ends. The germline V gene encodes CDR1 SGHRS and CDR2 YFSETQ. The CDR3 region is CASSLTTGNTEAFF. The CDR3, as DNA: TGCGCCAGCAGCCTGACGACAGGGAACACTGAAGCTTTCTTT.

The V and J genes are TRBV27 and TRBJ2-6; D not resolved. Trimming removed 1 base from V and 0 bases from J, with 7 bases in between. The CDR3 consists of 16 residues. Germline CDR1 is MNHEY and CDR2 is SMNVEV (reference sequence). The CDR3 region is CASSLLTSSGANVLTF. The CDR3 coding sequence is TGTGCCAGCAGTTTATTGACAAGCTCTGGGGCCAACGTCCTGACTTTC.

The chain combines TRBV7-9 with TRBJ1-5; D is uncertain. Trimming cost V 5 bases and J 2 bases, with 7 bases left between them. The length of the CDR3 is 13 residues. Germline assignment: CDR1 SEHNR and CDR2 FQNEAQ (reference sequence). The CDR3 spells CASSRDRNQPQHF. CDR3 coding DNA: TGTGCCAGCAGCCGGGATCGCAATCAGCCCCAGCATTTT.

This clone appeared a few times. The rearrangement links TRBV28 to TRBJ2-5; tentative D call: TRBD2 (6 bases). Germline loops: CDR1 MDHEN, CDR2 SYDVKM. Trimming left V 2 bases short and J 3 bases short, with 16 bases between. The CDR3 has 16 amino acids. The CDR3 nucleotides are TGTGCCAGCAGTTTACAGGGAGGCTGGCGTGAAGAGACCCAGTACTTC. It specifies CASSLQGGWREETQYF.

The gene calls are TRBV5-4 and TRBJ2-7; TRBD1 is a possible D gene (5 bases). CDR3 length: 14 residues. Looked up from germline, CDR1 is SGHNT and CDR2 is YYREEE (reference sequence). V dropped 1 base and J dropped 1 base, with 9 bases sitting between them. The CDR3 sequence is CASSLRAGSYEQYF. CDR3 nucleotide sequence: TGTGCCAGCAGCTTGAGGGCAGGGTCCTACGAGCAGTACTTC.

The V and J genes are TRBV6-1 and TRBJ1-6; D is unclear. Trimming removed 2 bases from V and 7 bases from J, with 18 bases in between. The CDR3 spans 17 residues. Germline V lookup: CDR1 MNHNS, CDR2 SASEGT. CDR3 residues: CASSELAGKAGNSPLHF. In nucleotides, the CDR3 is TGTGCCAGCAGTGAATTAGCGGGAAAGGCGGGGAATTCACCCCTCCACTTT.